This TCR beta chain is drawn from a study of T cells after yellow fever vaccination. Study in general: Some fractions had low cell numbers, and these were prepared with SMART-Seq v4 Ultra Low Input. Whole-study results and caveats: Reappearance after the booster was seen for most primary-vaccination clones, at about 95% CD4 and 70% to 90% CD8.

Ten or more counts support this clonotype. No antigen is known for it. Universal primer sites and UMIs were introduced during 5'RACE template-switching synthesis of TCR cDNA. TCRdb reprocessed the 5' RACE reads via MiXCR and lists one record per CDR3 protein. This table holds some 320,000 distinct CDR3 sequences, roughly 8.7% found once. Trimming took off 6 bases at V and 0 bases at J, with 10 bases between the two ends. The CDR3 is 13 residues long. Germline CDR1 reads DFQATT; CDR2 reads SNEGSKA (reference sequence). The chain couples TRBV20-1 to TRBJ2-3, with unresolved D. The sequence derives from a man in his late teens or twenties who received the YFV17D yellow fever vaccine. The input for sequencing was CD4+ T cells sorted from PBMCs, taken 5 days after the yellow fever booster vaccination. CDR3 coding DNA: TGCAGTGCACCTTACCTAAGCACAGATACGCAGTATTTT. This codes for CSAPYLSTDTQYF.